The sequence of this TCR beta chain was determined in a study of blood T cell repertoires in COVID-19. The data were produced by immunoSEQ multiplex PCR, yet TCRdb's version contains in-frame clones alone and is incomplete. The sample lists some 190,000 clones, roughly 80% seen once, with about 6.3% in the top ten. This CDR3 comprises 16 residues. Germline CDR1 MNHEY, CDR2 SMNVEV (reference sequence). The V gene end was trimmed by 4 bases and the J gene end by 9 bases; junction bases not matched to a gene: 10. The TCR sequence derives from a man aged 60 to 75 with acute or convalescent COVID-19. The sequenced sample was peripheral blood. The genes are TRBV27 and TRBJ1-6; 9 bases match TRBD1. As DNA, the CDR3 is TGTGCCAGCAGTTCCTACACAGGGGGCGGAATTTCACCCCTCCACTTT. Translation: CASSSYTGGGISPLHF.